This T cell receptor beta chain was profiled in a study of T cell changes during pregnancy in multiple sclerosis. Repertoires were generated with immunoSEQ multiplex PCR, while TCRdb's copy carries only in-frame clones and drops some. Of over 55,000 clones in the sample, 90% to 95% are singletons; the top ten hold around 3.5%. V was cut by 1 base and J by 9 bases, with 16 bases left in between. Looked up from germline, CDR1 is SEHNR and CDR2 is FQNEAQ (reference sequence). The CDR3 has 15 residues. This TCR came from a female donor with multiple sclerosis, enrolled in a pregnancy study. Specimen: CD8+ T cells from peripheral blood mononuclear cells, collected in the third trimester of pregnancy. This sequence joins TRBV7-9 and TRBJ1-5; D perhaps matches TRBD1 (6 bases). CDR3 coding DNA: TGTGCCAGCAGCTTAGTAGTGGCAGGGGTGTCGCCCCAGCATTTT. Protein product: CASSLVVAGVSPQHF. Based on the CDR3 plus reference TRBV7-9 and TRBJ1-5, the full variable domain is DTGVSQNPRHKITKRGQNVTFRCDPISEHNRLYWYRQTLGQGPEFLTYFQNEAQLEKSRLLSDRFSAERPKGSFSTLEIQRTEQGDSAMYLCASSLVVAGVSPQHFGDGTRLSIL.